Below are 18 T cell receptor beta chains sequenced from a single sample in a study of blood T cell repertoires in COVID-19. The method was immunoSEQ multiplex PCR; TCRdb's version includes in-frame clones alone and lacks a portion of them. The sample contains approximately 290,000 clones, approximately 90% of which appear only once. Input material: peripheral blood. These receptors were collected from a woman aged 25 to 39 with COVID-19, enrolled during active disease.

The rearrangement uses TRBV19 and TRBJ2-2; D gene ambiguous. CDR1 is LNHDA, CDR2 SQIVND, per germline (reference sequence). Trimming shortened V by 1 base and J by 4 bases, and 13 bases separated the two germline ends. CDR3 length: 16 amino acids. The CDR3 DNA reads as TGTGCCAGTAGTATAGGCCTTTCTAGGTTCACCGGGGAGCTGTTTTTT. It translates to CASSIGLSRFTGELFF.

The chain has TRBV13 and TRBJ2-2; D not certain. CDR1 and CDR2 from the germline V gene are PRHDT and FYEKMQ (reference sequence). The CDR3 has 16 amino acids. The V gene lost 5 bases and the J gene lost 1 base, with 14 bases spanning the gap. DNA of the CDR3: TGTGCCAGCAGCCGTTGGGCAGTAGGGAACACCGGGGAGCTGTTTTTT. This sequence encodes CASSRWAVGNTGELFF.

The chain recombines TRBV20-1 with TRBJ1-4, with D perhaps TRBD1 (5 bases). Deletions cut 3 bases from V and 6 bases from J, with 14 bases between. This CDR3 is built from 14 residues. Germline-derived CDR1 and CDR2 are DFQATT and SNEGSKA (reference sequence). CDR3: CSASTGEQHEKLFF. CDR3 bases: TGCAGTGCTAGTACAGGCGAGCAACATGAAAAACTGTTTTTT.

The chain carries TRBV9 and TRBJ2-3; D might be TRBD2 (5 bases). This CDR3 region has 15 residues. Germline V gene lookup returns CDR1 SGDLS and CDR2 YYNGEE. Between the trimmed V and J ends, which lost 0 bases and 2 bases, there was a span of 10 bases. The CDR3 coding sequence is TGTGCCAGCAGCGTAGCTGTCGGGGACACAGATACGCAGTATTTT. Translation gives CASSVAVGDTDTQYF.

The V and J genes are TRBV19 and TRBJ1-4; D gene ambiguous. Trimming left V 3 bases short and J 0 bases short, with 17 bases between. Germline V CDR1 and CDR2: LNHDA, SQIVND (reference sequence). The CDR3 is made up of 18 amino acids. CDR3 in amino acids: CASSIERELTATNEKLFF. The CDR3 bases are TGTGCCAGTAGTATTGAGCGGGAACTAACCGCAACTAATGAAAAACTGTTTTTT.

This chain uses TRBV19 with TRBJ1-4; 7 bases are shared with TRBD1. The CDR3 has 16 amino acids. Germline V gives CDR1 LNHDA, CDR2 SQIVND (reference sequence). The junction had 7 bases not matched to a gene; V was cut back by 6 bases and J by 0 bases. The CDR3 sequence: CASSRDSLATNEKLFF. The CDR3 DNA reads as TGTGCCAGTAGCCGGGACAGCCTTGCAACTAATGAAAAACTGTTTTTT.

The chain combines TRBV7-9 with TRBJ2-2; TRBD1 aligns across 9 bases. CDR3 length equals 16 residues. Trimming cost V 6 bases and J 6 bases; bases outside gene matches: 11. CDR1 SEHNR and CDR2 FQNEAQ come from the germline V gene (reference sequence). DNA for the CDR3: TGTGCCAGCAGGTTCCCCCCGGACAGGGGCGCCGGGGAGCTGTTTTTT. Amino acid sequence: CASRFPPDRGAGELFF.

The chain links TRBV5-6 to TRBJ1-2, with 7 bases aligning to TRBD1. V lost 4 bases and J lost 5; bases outside the gene matches: 5. The CDR3 runs to 13 residues. The germline V gene encodes CDR1 SGHDT and CDR2 YYEEEE. Here the CDR3 reads CASSPGQTYGYTF. CDR3 DNA: TGTGCCAGCAGCCCGGGACAGACTTATGGCTACACCTTC. The variable domain in full, completed from reference TRBV5-6 and TRBJ1-2, reads DAGVTQSPTHLIKTRGQQVTLRCSPKSGHDTVSWYQQALGQGPQFIFQYYEEEERQRGNFPDRFSGHQFPNYSSELNVNALLLGDSALYLCASSPGQTYGYTFGSGTRLTVV.

The chain employs TRBV10-1 and TRBJ2-7; 13 bases fit TRBD2. CDR3 size: 15 residues. The germline gives CDR1 WNHNN, CDR2 SYGVQD (reference sequence). Trimming cost V 8 bases and J 4 bases; bases outside gene matches: 8. CDR3 nucleotide sequence: TGCGCCAGCCGTAGGACTAGCGGGAGCCCATACGAGCAGTACTTC. Residues: CASRRTSGSPYEQYF.

The rearrangement links TRBV11-2 to TRBJ1-4; D remains ambiguous. Trimming stripped 3 bases from V and 4 bases from J, with 6 bases between. In germline, CDR1 is SGHAT, CDR2 FQNNGV. This CDR3 comprises 13 residues. CDR3 sequence reads: CASSLQVNEKLFF. CDR3 nucleotides: TGTGCCAGCAGCTTGCAGGTTAATGAAAAACTGTTTTTT.

This clone has only one observation. The V gene is TRBV19, the J gene TRBJ1-1; TRBD1 matches at 9 bases. There are 15 residues in the CDR3. From germline, CDR1 is LNHDA and CDR2 SQIVND (reference sequence). Trimming removed 5 bases from V and 2 bases from J; junction bases left unmatched: 6. The CDR3 spells CASSLGQGENTEAFF. CDR3 nucleotide sequence: TGTGCCAGTAGTTTGGGACAGGGAGAAAACACTGAAGCTTTCTTT.

The chain is built from TRBV28 and TRBJ1-6; D not resolved. The V gene lost 4 bases and the J gene lost 5 bases, with 9 bases spanning the gap. Germline V CDR1 and CDR2: MDHEN, SYDVKM. CDR3 length: 14 residues. The CDR3 is CASSWVGDNSPLHF. The CDR3 nucleotides are TGTGCCAGCAGTTGGGTCGGAGATAATTCACCCCTCCACTTT. The full variable domain, rest sourced from reference TRBV28 and TRBJ1-6, is DVKVTQSSRYLVKRTGEKVFLECVQDMDHENMFWYRQDPGLGLRLIYFSYDVKMKEKGDIPEGYSVSREKKERFSLILESASTNQTSMYLCASSWVGDNSPLHFGNGTRLTVT.

This sequence joins TRBV19 and TRBJ1-5, with unresolved D. The CDR3 sequence is 16 residues long. Germline loops: CDR1 LNHDA, CDR2 SQIVND (reference sequence). V shed 7 bases and J shed 0 bases, with 16 bases lying between them. CDR3 nucleotide sequence: TGTGCCAGTAATCCACTAATGACGGATAGCAATCAGCCCCAGCATTTT. Its translation: CASNPLMTDSNQPQHF.

J is TRBJ2-3 and V is TRBV5-1; D gene unclear. With 7 bases removed from V and 5 bases from J, the gap between germline ends came to 17 bases. CDR3 length: 14 amino acids. Germline assignment: CDR1 SGHRS and CDR2 YFSETQ. CDR3 loop: CASRPTPTGDTQYF. DNA for the CDR3: TGCGCCAGCCGGCCGACCCCAACGGGAGATACGCAGTATTTT.

The J gene is TRBJ2-1, the V gene TRBV7-9; TRBD2 agrees at 10 bases. In germline, CDR1 is SEHNR, CDR2 FQNEAQ (reference sequence). This CDR3 contains 15 residues. The junction had 5 bases not matched to a gene; V was cut back by 5 bases and J by 4 bases. The CDR3 protein is CASSPQREGYNEQFF. The CDR3 coding sequence is TGTGCCAGCAGCCCACAGCGGGAGGGTTACAATGAGCAGTTCTTC.

In its sample, this clone was seen once. The genes are TRBV30 and TRBJ1-1; no clear D. Germline CDR1 GTSNPN, CDR2 SVGIG (reference sequence). Trimming pared 0 bases from V and 9 bases from J, leaving 11 bases between. This CDR3 comprises 12 residues. The CDR3, as DNA: TGTGCCTGGAGTGTACTGTCGGGGAAAGCTTTCTTT. It codes for CAWSVLSGKAFF.

The V and J genes are TRBV4-1 and TRBJ1-1, with D maybe TRBD1 (5 bases). Germline CDR1 MGHRA, CDR2 YSYEKL. The CDR3 sequence is 14 residues long. Trimming stripped 0 bases from V and 3 bases from J, with 8 bases between. The CDR3 sequence: CASSQDREDTEAFF. CDR3 coding DNA: TGCGCCAGCAGCCAAGACAGGGAGGACACTGAAGCTTTCTTT.

CDR3 region: CASSVVGGAPNEQFF. As DNA, the CDR3 is TGTGCCAGCAGTGTGGTTGGGGGCGCCCCCAATGAGCAGTTCTTC. The rearrangement links TRBV2 to TRBJ2-1, with D maybe TRBD1 (6 bases). The germline CDR1 and CDR2 sequences are SNHLY and FYNNEI. The CDR3 loop spans 15 amino acids. Trimming pared 4 bases from V and 6 bases from J, leaving 16 bases between. Full variable domain (remainder filled in from reference TRBV2 and TRBJ2-1): EPEVTQTPSHQVTQMGQEVILRCVPISNHLYFYWYRQILGQKVEFLVSFYNNEISEKSEIFDDQFSVERPDGSNFTLKIRSTKLEDSAMYFCASSVVGGAPNEQFFGPGTRLTVL.